This TCR beta chain was recovered during a study of human T cells and chemical hapten exposure. Study details: Minor pooled library volume differences mainly drove per-sample TCR yield variation.

Notes on the study in general: Counts of TCRs above 1 in 1000 frequency stayed unchanged with DPC sensitization.

With regard to this clonotype: Antigen unknown.

TCRdb redid the calling of the RACE reads with MiXCR, one entry per CDR3 protein. The table shows 180,000 or so distinct CDR3 sequences, with roughly 14% occurring only once. Described time point: patch test 1, 2 weeks after DPC sensitization. Sample treatment: therapeutic diphenylcyclopropenone sensitization with weekly scalp DPC. V was clipped by 5 bases and J by 2 bases; unmatched bases: 5. This CDR3 is 15 amino acids long. CDR1 is MDHEN and CDR2 is SYDVKM in the germline V gene. The chain links TRBV28 to TRBJ1-2, with 10 bases identical to TRBD1. This receptor was identified in a woman in her twenties or thirties with alopecia areata. Some clones in this sample may be carry-over from other donors' samples. The sample in question was whole blood, obtained in connection with sensitization to the hapten diphenylcyclopropenone (DPC). In DNA, the CDR3 is TGTGCCAGCAGTCACGGACAGGGGGTGAACTATGGCTACACCTTC. It is translated as CASSHGQGVNYGYTF.